This T cell receptor (beta chain) was captured by sequencing in a study of CD8+ T cells in alopecia areata. Study-wide context: Each of the treated patients was given oral tofacitinib, 5 to 10 mg twice daily, for moderate-to-severe alopecia areata.

Points on this clone: Antigen: not known.

TCR sequencing used cDNA made by reverse transcription of extracted RNA. Sequencing used immunoSEQ multiplex PCR; TCRdb keeps in-frame clones, though not all of them. The table lists about 110,000 clones, 45% to 65% of them singletons. Treatment given: oral pan-JAK inhibitor, 5-10 mg twice daily. PBMCs, the starting material, were the source of sorted CD4+ and CD8+ T cells. Findings and limits, study-wide: Scalp sequencing also captures normal skin's resident alphabeta T cells.

CDR1 LNHNV and CDR2 YYDKDF come from the germline V gene (reference sequence). The CDR3 length is 14 residues. The J segment lost 8 bases and the V segment lost 0 bases, leaving 5 bases of the junction unmatched. The J gene is TRBJ1-1, the V gene TRBV15; 8 nucleotides match TRBD1. The TCR originated in a human donor with alopecia areata. Sequencing was performed on CD4+ T cells sorted from blood, taken at week 24, from a patient treated with tofacitinib. The CDR3 bases are TGTGCCACCAGCAGAGAGACGAGGACAGGGGAAGCTTTCTTT. Translated: CATSRETRTGEAFF.